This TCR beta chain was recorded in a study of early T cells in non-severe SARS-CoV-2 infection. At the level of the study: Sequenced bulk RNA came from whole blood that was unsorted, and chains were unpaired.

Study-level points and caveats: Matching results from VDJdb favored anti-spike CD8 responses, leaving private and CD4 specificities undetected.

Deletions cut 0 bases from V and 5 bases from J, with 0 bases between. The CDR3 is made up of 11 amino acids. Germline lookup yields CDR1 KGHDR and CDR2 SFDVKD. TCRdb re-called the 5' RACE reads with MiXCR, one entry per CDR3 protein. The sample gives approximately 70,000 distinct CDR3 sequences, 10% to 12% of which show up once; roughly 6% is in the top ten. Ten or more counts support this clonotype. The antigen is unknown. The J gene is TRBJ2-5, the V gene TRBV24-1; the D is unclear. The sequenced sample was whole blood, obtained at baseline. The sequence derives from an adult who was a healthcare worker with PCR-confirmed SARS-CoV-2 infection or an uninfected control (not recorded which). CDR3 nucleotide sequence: TGTGCCACCAGTGATTTGGAGACCCAGTACTTC. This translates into CATSDLETQYF.